One TCR beta chain is described in this entry. This entry comes from a study of blood T cell repertoires in COVID-19. Study-level background: Samples came from the United States, Italy and Spain, spanning acute and convalescent COVID-19. Sample material is recorded as cDNA or gDNA derived from T cells, B-cell-depleted T cells, or PBMCs.

This CDR3 has 14 residues. Germline trimming cut 6 bases from V and 2 bases from J; bases unmatched to any gene: 1. Per germline, CDR1 SNHLY and CDR2 FYNNEI. How the authors handled the data: Amplification of reference gene primers provided the estimated nucleated cell counts. TCRdb's table, derived via immunoSEQ multiplex PCR, lists solely in-frame clones and lacks some. Clone size and V and J calls were adopted from that table, with D and trimming inferred from the DNA. The sample lists over 60,000 clones; roughly 82% were seen once. This TCR was sampled from a human donor in a cohort sampled during active COVID-19. The chain recombines TRBV2 with TRBJ2-6; TRBD1 matches at 7 bases. The sample taken for sequencing was peripheral blood. The CDR3 DNA follows: TGTGCCAGCAGACAGGGGCCTGGGGCCAACGTCCTGACTTTC. It specifies CASRQGPGANVLTF. Full variable domain (outside the CDR3, taken from reference TRBV2 and TRBJ2-6): EPEVTQTPSHQVTQMGQEVILRCVPISNHLYFYWYRQILGQKVEFLVSFYNNEISEKSEIFDDQFSVERPDGSNFTLKIRSTKLEDSAMYFCASRQGPGANVLTFGAGSRLTVL.